These 8 T cell receptor beta chains came from one sample sequenced in a study of T-cell memory formation after mild COVID-19. MiXCR, applied by TCRdb to the 5' RACE reads, yields one record per CDR3 protein. The data contain roughly 300,000 distinct CDR3 sequences, under 8.5% of them seen just once; the ten biggest clones take up less than 25%. Sequenced sample: PBMCs or a T cell subset sorted from them (not recorded which). The receptors come from a man aged 18 to 30 who had mild COVID-19 (a few samples of this study predate the infection). Cell type and time point are not known.

This clonotype was seen a few times. The chain joins TRBV5-1 to TRBJ2-1; D gene unclear. Trimming shortened V by 1 base and J by 0 bases, and 8 bases separated the two germline ends. CDR1 and CDR2 from the germline V gene are SGHRS and YFSETQ. CDR3 length equals 15 residues. CDR3 protein: CASSLRPSSYNEQFF. Here the CDR3 DNA reads TGCGCCAGCAGCTTGCGGCCGAGCTCCTACAATGAGCAGTTCTTC.

V gene TRBV7-2 combines with J gene TRBJ2-7, with 7 bases aligning to TRBD2. This CDR3 spans 16 amino acids. J was trimmed by 1 base and V by 5 bases; bases with no gene match: 11. Germline V gives CDR1 SGHTA, CDR2 FQGNSA. The CDR3 coding sequence is TGTGCCAGCAGCCCCCACGGGACTATTACATCCTACGAGCAGTACTTC. Residues: CASSPHGTITSYEQYF.

This clonotype was observed a handful of times. The chain carries TRBV18 and TRBJ2-1, with a possible D match to TRBD2 (8 bases). Germline V gene lookup returns CDR1 KGHSH and CDR2 LQKENI. The CDR3 is made up of 19 amino acids. V lost 2 bases, J lost 6 bases, and 26 bases lay in between. The chain's CDR3 is CASSPSNREGGGWTNEQFF. In DNA, the CDR3 is TGTGCCAGCTCACCAAGTAACCGGGAGGGAGGGGGCTGGACCAATGAGCAGTTCTTC. The variable domain in full, with the rest retrieved from reference TRBV18 and TRBJ2-1, is NAGVMQNPRHLVRRRGQEARLRCSPMKGHSHVYWYRQLPEEGLKFMVYLQKENIIDESGMPKERFSAEFPKEGPSILRIQQVVRGDSAAYFCASSPSNREGGGWTNEQFFGPGTRLTVL.

This clonotype has a count of ten or more. The DNA for the CDR3 is TGCACCGTCAGAGGGGATCCCTACGAGCAGTACGTC. Its translation is CTVRGDPYEQYV. The gene calls are TRBV29-1 and TRBJ2-7; D tentatively fits TRBD1 or TRBD2 (5 bases each). The CDR3 consists of 12 residues. The germline CDR1 and CDR2 sequences are SQVTM and ANQGSEA.

This clonotype was seen repeatedly, ten times or more. The V call is TRBV6-5, the J call TRBJ2-5; 7 bases align to TRBD2. With V trimmed by 5 bases and J by 1 base, 4 bases remained unmatched. CDR3 length: 14 residues. Germline assignment: CDR1 MNHEY and CDR2 SVGAGI. The CDR3 coding sequence is TGTGCCAGCAGTACACGCGGGAGCCAAGAGACCCAGTACTTC. Encoded protein: CASSTRGSQETQYF.

The J gene is TRBJ1-1, the V gene TRBV6-5; D might be TRBD1 (5 bases). V lost 7 bases, J lost 1 base, and 10 bases lay in between. CDR3 length equals 13 residues. The germline CDR1 and CDR2 sequences are MNHEY and SVGAGI. For the CDR3, the DNA is TGTGCCAGCAATACCCAGGGGAACACTGAAGCTTTCTTT. Translating gives CASNTQGNTEAFF.

Only a few counts were recorded for this clonotype. V gene TRBV5-1 combines with J gene TRBJ1-2, with unresolved D. The CDR3 totals 15 residues. With 2 bases removed from V and 4 bases from J, the gap between germline ends came to 15 bases. Germline V gene lookup returns CDR1 SGHRS and CDR2 YFSETQ. The CDR3 nucleotides read TGCGCCAGCAGCTTTTTGGGCGGAGGGATCTATGGCTACACCTTC. Protein: CASSFLGGGIYGYTF. Drawing the rest from reference TRBV5-1 and TRBJ1-2, the complete variable domain is KAGVTQTPRYLIKTRGQQVTLSCSPISGHRSVSWYQQTPGQGLQFLFEYFSETQRNKGNFPGRFSGRQFSNSRSEMNVSTLELGDSALYLCASSFLGGGIYGYTFGSGTRLTVV.

The V call is TRBV7-2, the J call TRBJ2-7; D not resolved. V gave up 5 bases and J gave up 0 bases, with 14 bases separating them. Germline assignment: CDR1 SGHTA and CDR2 FQGNSA. The CDR3 runs 15 residues. The CDR3 reads CASSDQADLSYEQYF. CDR3 in DNA: TGTGCCAGCAGCGACCAGGCGGACCTCTCCTACGAGCAGTACTTC.